The present T cell receptor beta chain was sequenced within a study of cytomegalovirus exposure and HLA in healthy donors (dated by TCRdb to about 2017). Some background on the complete study: According to an earlier analysis of several hundred of the donors, 150 million to 200 million T cells yielded 117 million unique TCR beta sequences and 276 Gb of sequence data. About 310 gigabases of sequencing data and approximately 85 million unique TCR sequences were included in an early release covering 550 to 650 HLA-typed donors. Of the roughly 400 genotyped donors, 65% to 90% fell in the genetic ancestry cluster associated with self-reported Caucasian donors. The study aimed to test whether signatures of past pathogen exposure could be identified by cataloging public T cell receptors. The T cell repertoires of 700 or so subjects were profiled by immunosequencing and related to cytomegalovirus serostatus. In addition to the first cohort of roughly 670 subjects, a separate validation cohort of 100 to 150 different subjects was used. The study combined high-throughput TCR immunosequencing, statistical association of individual TCRs with disease status, and machine learning to predict cytomegalovirus infection status. A later analysis re-analyzed previously published TCR beta repertoires from roughly 630 donors and added high-resolution HLA genotyping to study TCR occurrence patterns. Rather than drawing on any new phenotypic data, the later analysis identified candidate immune exposures from TCR beta sequences and the way those sequences occurred across donors. An earlier analysis of around 640 of the donors used high-throughput TCR beta sequencing to judge whether each TCR beta V gene segment behaved as functional or pseudogenic. Donor age, sex, ethnicity and CMV serostatus were collected together with the repertoire data. In a later genetic analysis, genome-wide SNP genotypes for about 55% of the 666 donors were used, and that subset was treated as a discovery cohort. All discovery cohort repertoires had been generated on a single sequencing platform. HLA typing covered class I and class II loci at four-digit resolution. The number of donors typed differed by locus, with roughly 629-640 for A, B, C, DRB1 and DQB1, over 500 for DQA1, 600 to 610 for DPA1, and some 470 for DPB1. Roughly 5 DR-DQ haplotypes were handled as single units for association and clustering, since linkage in the cohort was strong. On average, roughly 250,000 unique TCR beta nucleotide sequences were sequenced per donor among 300 to 500 genotyped donors of the cohort, with about 17% of those sequences being non-productive. Results and caveats for the whole study, not just this receptor: The earlier analysis of approximately 560 of the donors excluded approximately 17 rarely observed V segments, including chromosome 9 orphons, because counts were too low. Because HLA typing was unavailable for some donors at each locus, only the typed subset was used in association tests. CMV serostatus was the only immune exposure information available for the cohort. In a later analysis, most CMV-associated TCR beta chains were found to appear HLA-restricted, with HLA associations seemingly driven largely by CMV exposure. In an earlier analysis of approximately 590 of the donors, most TCR beta V segments were observed in productive rearrangements about 87% or about 30% of the time, broadly matching IMGT annotations. Compared with equally common non-associated chains, HLA-associated TCR beta chains in a later analysis were more clonally expanded and had lower generation probabilities. In a later genetic analysis, a missense DCLRE1C variant was associated with V-gene and J-gene trimming of TCR beta chains, and the association was replicated in an independent cohort. A cluster of highly shared sequence variants was judged likely to represent a technical artifact of the sequencing pipeline. Linkage disequilibrium might explain the correlated functional status among segregating V segments, but an unknown experimental factor could not be excluded. Compared with the approximately 700-donor mean, donors in an Asian-associated ancestry cluster had fewer N-insertions in productive TCRs, according to a later genetic analysis. In a later analysis, the rate of TCR association differed among HLA loci, with DRB1 alleles having the most associated TCRs and HLA-C alleles having the fewest. Some IMGT-functional V segments, including TRBV6-2 and TRBV6-3, could not be told apart with the 87-base-pair reads, so those segments were excluded. The classifier was reported to diagnose cytomegalovirus status with high specificity and sensitivity in both the original cohort and the validation cohort. It was suggested by the authors that the approach could potentially be generalized to other disease states and immunological phenotypes. A few of the identified cytomegalovirus-associated TCR beta chains were confirmed in vitro to be specific for cytomegalovirus antigens. Across donors, most TCR sequences were observed very rarely, whereas some public TCRs were present in many individuals. The study listed around 160 TCR beta chains as associated with cytomegalovirus. This cohort had only TCR beta chains sequenced, and the lack of alpha or paired-chain data limited which features could be detected. A further reported finding was that TCR beta sequences accurately predicted the HLA-A and HLA-B alleles for most subjects in the first cohort. Specific HLA alleles were associated with roughly 16,000 TCR beta sequences at a false discovery rate of 0.05 in a later analysis. In a later analysis, several top co-occurrence clusters were reported to appear linked to parvovirus B19, influenza, CMV and Epstein-Barr virus. Roughly uniform sequencing depth across donors was assumed in presence/absence analyses, although this assumption may not hold. When HLA alleles, especially DR and DQ, strongly co-occurred, attributing TCR associations to individual alleles was difficult.

Receptor libraries were prepared by the immunoSEQ multiplex PCR assay. A mixture of 60 forward primers for TCR Vbeta segments and 13 reverse primers for TCR Jbeta segments was used in the multiplex PCR. The CDR3 region of rearranged TCR beta genes was amplified from genomic DNA with a multiplex PCR assay. Amplified TCR beta libraries were sequenced as 87-base-pair reads on the Illumina HiSeq System. The source study handled its data this way. In a later analysis, some 80 million unique TCR beta chains were counted across the approximately 640 repertoires, and about 9.9 million of these chains were shared by at least two donors. To remove PCR and sequencing errors, raw reads were error-corrected and collapsed into unique sequences using a nearest-neighbor algorithm that merged closely related sequences. To assign V, D and J gene segments, CDR3 sequences were aligned to IMGT reference sequences. For a sequence to be retained, at least a six-nucleotide match to both a V gene segment and a J gene segment was required. A rearrangement counted as productive if the CDR3 had no stop codons and remained in frame with V and J, and every other rearrangement counted as non-productive. Following IMGT convention, CDR3 was defined as the stretch from the second conserved V-encoded cysteine up to the conserved J-encoded phenylalanine. The earlier analysis of 587 of the donors excluded sequences that lacked an unambiguous match to a single V gene segment. An earlier analysis of over 450 of the donors classified V segments as functional when productive rearrangements were above 56.7% and as segregating when the standard deviation between donors was above 5%. To diagnose cytomegalovirus status from the catalog of TCR beta chain sequences, a statistical classification framework was built. V and J gene assignment, in a later analysis, came from comparing TCR nucleotide sequences with IMGT/GENE-DB human TR gene sequences. In a later analysis, CDR3 sequences and most-parsimonious VDJ recombination scenarios were assigned using the TCRdist pipeline. In a later analysis, each TCR beta chain was defined by its CDR3 amino acid sequence together with its V-gene family, and reads without a unique V-gene family were excluded. As a way to deal with suspected cross-contamination and a sequencing artifact, a later analysis dropped under 600 nucleotide sequences that were highly shared and had low generation probability. For each public chain, a later analysis derived a clonal expansion index from normalized ranks of inferred template counts within each repertoire. In a later analysis, generation probabilities were computed using a VDJ recombination model fitted to out-of-frame rearrangements, and the results were checked against IGoR. In a later analysis, TCR-TCR, TCR-HLA and TCR-CMV co-occurrence was scored with hypergeometric tests, and a repertoire-size bias correction was applied to TCR pairs. False discovery rates were estimated in a later analysis by permuting HLA or CMV assignments 20 times. A later analysis grouped co-occurring TCRs with DBSCAN, adding TCRdist sequence similarity when clustering within HLA-allele-positive subsets. Co-occurrence clustering excluded repertoires with fewer than 30,000 or more than 120,000 public chains, plus five with anomalous nucleotide sharing. TCRdb took over this immuneACCESS table, retaining in-frame rearrangements with V and J assigned. Such tables are incomplete; in checked studies, under half of the missing clones stem from an unresolved V gene, and the remainder is unexplained. V and J calls and clone size are copied from that table; D and trimming were computed from the DNA. Across this sample there are about 94,000 clones, with more than 70% seen only once. The top ten clonotypes cover roughly 3.8% of the sample.

This clone was counted once. Which antigen it targets is not known. It has no much larger one-base neighbor in the sample; base qualities were not kept. The cohort was made up of 500 to 850 healthy bone marrow donors. At the time of sampling, every cohort member was nominally healthy, though immune exposures that went unrecorded were likely present. The donor tested CMV seronegative and was one of the 352 seronegative cohort members. A peripheral blood sample was collected from each donor, and TCR beta sequencing was performed on peripheral blood mononuclear cells. Genomic DNA was extracted from the blood cell samples with the Qiagen DNeasy Blood Extraction Kit. At the junction V is shortened by 1 base and J by 5 bases; bases outside the gene matches: 16. Via the germline V gene, CDR1 is SGHVS and CDR2 FNYEAQ. The CDR3 goes from the cysteine to the phenylalanine over 19 residues. The retained sequence is limited to the CDR3, 57 bases, with the frame set at the first base.

Sequencing was carried out using PBMCs. The V and J segments used are TRBV7-6 and TRBJ2-2, with 7 central nucleotides matching TRBD2. This TCR was sampled from a woman aged 40 to 50 in good health and CMV-seronegative. The nucleotides are TGTGCCAGCAGCTTAGTGTCGGGAGGTCCTTTCGCTACAACCGGGGAGCTGTTTTTT. Its translation reads: CASSLVSGGPFATTGELFF. The variable domain in full, with residues beyond the CDR3 obtained from the reference TRBV7-6 and TRBJ2-2 genes, is GAGVSQSPRYKVTKRGQDVALRCDPISGHVSLYWYRQALGQGPEFLTYFNYEAQQDKSGLPNDRFSAERPEGSISTLTIQRTEQRDSAMYRCASSLVSGGPFATTGELFFGEGSRLTVL.